Sequencing of this T cell receptor (beta chain) was carried out in a study of cytomegalovirus exposure and HLA in healthy donors. 13 Jbeta primers and 60 Vbeta primers were used for the PCR. Only in-frame clones appear in the TCRdb table, and some are missing; sequencing was by immunoSEQ multiplex PCR. This sample has 99,000 or so clones, with approximately 12% found just once. This clone was seen just once. Trimming pared 4 bases from V and 4 bases from J, leaving 14 bases between. CDR3 length equals 15 residues. Germline V gene lookup returns CDR1 SGDLS and CDR2 YYNGEE. This clonotype was obtained from a man aged 35 to 55 in good health and CMV-seropositive. Material: PBMCs. This chain connects TRBV9 to TRBJ1-4, with D maybe TRBD1 (5 bases). CDR3 nucleotides: TGTGCCAGCAGCCCCCGGACAACCTATAATGAAAAACTGTTTTTT. It specifies CASSPRTTYNEKLFF.